The 5 T cell receptor beta chains below were found in one sample sequenced in a study of T-cell reconstitution after alpha-beta-depleted transplantation in children. Researchers prepared the TCRbeta library using unique molecular identifiers, the study reports. MiXCR, run by TCRdb on the PCR reads, gives a single entry per CDR3 protein. The profile shows some 310,000 distinct CDR3 sequences, approximately 23% of them singletons. The source was PBMCs, mostly from graft donor cells, collected 180 days after TCRalphabeta/CD19-depleted stem cell transplant. The receptor source for this set is a male patient between 10 and 17 years old who had a stem cell transplant for acute lymphoblastic leukemia, so the T cells may come from the graft donor.

The rearrangement links TRBV28 to TRBJ2-3; no definite D call. Trimming stripped 1 base from V and 1 base from J, with 9 bases between. The CDR3 sequence is 15 residues long. Looked up from germline, CDR1 is MDHEN and CDR2 is SYDVKM. DNA for the CDR3: TGTGCCAGCAGTTTATCTAGAGAGGGCACAGATACGCAGTATTTT. Translation: CASSLSREGTDTQYF.

As DNA, the CDR3 is TGCAGTGCTAGGACTAGCGGTGCCTACAATGAGCAGTTCTTC. This codes for CSARTSGAYNEQFF. The chain combines TRBV20-1 with TRBJ2-1; 9 bases map to TRBD2. The CDR3 sequence is 14 residues long. Germline V gives CDR1 DFQATT, CDR2 SNEGSKA (reference sequence). V was clipped by 3 bases and J by 2 bases; unmatched bases: 2.

This clonotype was counted between two and nine times. The chain couples TRBV5-1 to TRBJ2-5, with D possibly being TRBD1 or TRBD2 (6 bases each). Trimming removed 5 bases at V and 4 bases at J, with 21 bases between. Germline V lookup: CDR1 SGHRS, CDR2 YFSETQ. The CDR3 runs 16 residues. The CDR3 DNA reads TGCGCCAGCAGTCGTGAACGGAGGGGGATCGGAGAGACCCAGTACTTC. It codes for CASSRERRGIGETQYF. Looking up the rest from reference TRBV5-1 and TRBJ2-5 gives the full variable domain: KAGVTQTPRYLIKTRGQQVTLSCSPISGHRSVSWYQQTPGQGLQFLFEYFSETQRNKGNFPGRFSGRQFSNSRSEMNVSTLELGDSALYLCASSRERRGIGETQYFGPGTRLLVL.

This clonotype was recorded at least ten times. The chain uses TRBV5-1 and TRBJ1-1, with TRBD1 identical over 9 bases. J lost 4 bases, V lost 4 bases, and 5 bases had no gene match. The CDR3 spans 14 residues. Per the germline V gene, CDR1 is SGHRS and CDR2 is YFSETQ. The CDR3 reads CASSLGQGSTEAFF. The CDR3 DNA is TGCGCCAGCAGCCTAGGACAGGGGAGCACTGAAGCTTTCTTT.

This rearrangement joins TRBV18 to TRBJ2-7, with 9 bases fitting TRBD1. Per germline, CDR1 KGHSH and CDR2 LQKENI. The CDR3 loop spans 14 amino acids. The V segment lost 4 bases and the J segment 5 bases; nucleotides outside the gene matches: 6. As DNA, the CDR3 is TGTGCCAGCTCACACGGACAGGGGCGACACGAGCAGTACTTC. Protein product: CASSHGQGRHEQYF.